This TCR beta chain was captured in a study of Graves' ophthalmopathy and Graves' hyperthyroidism. The authors amplified TCR beta CDR3 regions, and they did so from RNA transcripts for repertoire sequencing. An opening RT-PCR round employed HTBI primers and preceded a second-round multiplex PCR. TCRdb redid the calling of the multiplex PCR reads with MiXCR, one entry per CDR3 protein. The profile shows over a million distinct CDR3 sequences, roughly two fifths of them singletons. A word on this clonotype: Its antigen is unidentified.

Findings and limits, study-wide: Blood was where most expanded thyroid clonotypes above 0.001 frequency also turned up. A classifier, a 13-signature model, separated ophthalmopathy from stable hyperthyroidism with nearly 90% sensitivity and less than 83% specificity.

The authors enrolled newly diagnosed hyperthyroidism patients aged 18 to 65 with under 2 months' duration. The diagnostic workup employed clinical symptoms, serum thyroxine, TRAb, thyroid ultrasound and orbital computed tomography. This TCR was recovered from an adult man with Graves' hyperthyroidism. Specimen: peripheral blood or thyroid tissue (not recorded which).

The DNA for the CDR3 is TGCGCCAGCAGCCAAGGGGCCGGCGGGCTCCAGCATTTT. Translation gives CASSQGAGGLQHF. V gene TRBV4-1 combines with J gene TRBJ1-5; D gene ambiguous. The V and J ends lost 1 base and 12 bases respectively, with 13 bases between them. Germline lookup yields CDR1 MGHRA and CDR2 YSYEKL. The CDR3 is made up of 13 amino acids.